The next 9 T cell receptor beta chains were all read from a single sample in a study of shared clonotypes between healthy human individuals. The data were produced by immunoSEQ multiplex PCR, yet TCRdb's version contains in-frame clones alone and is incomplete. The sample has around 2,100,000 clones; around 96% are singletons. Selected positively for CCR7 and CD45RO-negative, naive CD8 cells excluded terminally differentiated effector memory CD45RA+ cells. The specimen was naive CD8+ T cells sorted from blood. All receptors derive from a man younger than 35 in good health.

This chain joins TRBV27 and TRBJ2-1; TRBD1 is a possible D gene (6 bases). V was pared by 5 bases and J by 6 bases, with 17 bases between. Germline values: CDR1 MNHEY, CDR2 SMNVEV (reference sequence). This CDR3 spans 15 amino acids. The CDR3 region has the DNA TGTGCCAGCAGTCCCATTCTACAGGGTACCAATGAGCAGTTCTTC. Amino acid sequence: CASSPILQGTNEQFF.

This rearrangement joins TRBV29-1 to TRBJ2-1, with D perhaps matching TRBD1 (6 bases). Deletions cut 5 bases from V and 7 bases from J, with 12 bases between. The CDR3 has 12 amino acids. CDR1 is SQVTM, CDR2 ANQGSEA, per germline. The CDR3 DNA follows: TGCAGCGTTTCAGTCCAGGGGAATGAGCAGTTCTTC. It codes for CSVSVQGNEQFF.

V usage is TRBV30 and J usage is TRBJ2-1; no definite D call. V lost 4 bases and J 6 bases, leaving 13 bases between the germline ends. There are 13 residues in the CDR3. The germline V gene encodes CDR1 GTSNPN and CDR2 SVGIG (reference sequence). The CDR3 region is CAWIGVSFNEQFF. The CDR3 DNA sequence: TGTGCCTGGATTGGGGTTAGCTTCAATGAGCAGTTCTTC.

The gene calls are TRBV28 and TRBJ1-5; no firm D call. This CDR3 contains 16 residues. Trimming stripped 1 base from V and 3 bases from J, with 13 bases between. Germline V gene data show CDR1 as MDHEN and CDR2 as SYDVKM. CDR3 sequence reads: CASSLFGLSFNQPQHF. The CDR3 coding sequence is TGTGCCAGCAGTTTATTCGGACTTTCCTTCAATCAGCCCCAGCATTTT.

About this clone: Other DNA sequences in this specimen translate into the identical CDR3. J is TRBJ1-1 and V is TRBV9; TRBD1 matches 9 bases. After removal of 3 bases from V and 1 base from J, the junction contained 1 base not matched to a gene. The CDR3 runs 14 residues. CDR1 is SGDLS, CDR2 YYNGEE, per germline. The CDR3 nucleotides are TGTGCCAGCAGCGCGGGACAGGGGAACACTGAAGCTTTCTTT. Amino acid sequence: CASSAGQGNTEAFF.

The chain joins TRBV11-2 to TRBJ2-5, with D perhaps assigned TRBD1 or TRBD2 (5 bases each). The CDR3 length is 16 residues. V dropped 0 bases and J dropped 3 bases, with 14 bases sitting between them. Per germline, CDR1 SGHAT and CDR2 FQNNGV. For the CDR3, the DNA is TGTGCCAGCAGCTTAGATTTCGAGGGGCAGGAAGAGACCCAGTACTTC. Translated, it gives CASSLDFEGQEETQYF.

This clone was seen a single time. CDR3 sequence (DNA): TGTGCCAGCAGCCAAGATTGGGGGGATCTAAGGGAGACCCAGTACTTC. Translated: CASSQDWGDLRETQYF. The chain is built from TRBV4-2 and TRBJ2-5; D is possibly TRBD2 (6 bases). The length of the CDR3 is 16 residues. V was clipped by 0 bases and J by 5 bases, with 16 bases between them. Germline loops: CDR1 LGHNA, CDR2 YNFKEQ.

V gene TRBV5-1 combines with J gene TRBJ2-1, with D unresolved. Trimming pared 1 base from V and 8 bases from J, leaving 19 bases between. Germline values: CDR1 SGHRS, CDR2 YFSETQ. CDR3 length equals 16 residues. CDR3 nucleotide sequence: TGCGCCAGCAGCTTGTATTTCGCGCAGGTCCTCGATGAGCAGTTCTTC. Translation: CASSLYFAQVLDEQFF.

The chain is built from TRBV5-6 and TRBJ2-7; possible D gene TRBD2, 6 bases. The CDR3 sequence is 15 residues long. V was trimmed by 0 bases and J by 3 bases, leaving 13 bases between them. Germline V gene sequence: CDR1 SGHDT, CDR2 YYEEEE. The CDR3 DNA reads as TGTGCCAGCAGCTTGGGGGGGGAGTCCGTCTACGAGCAGTACTTC. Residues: CASSLGGESVYEQYF.